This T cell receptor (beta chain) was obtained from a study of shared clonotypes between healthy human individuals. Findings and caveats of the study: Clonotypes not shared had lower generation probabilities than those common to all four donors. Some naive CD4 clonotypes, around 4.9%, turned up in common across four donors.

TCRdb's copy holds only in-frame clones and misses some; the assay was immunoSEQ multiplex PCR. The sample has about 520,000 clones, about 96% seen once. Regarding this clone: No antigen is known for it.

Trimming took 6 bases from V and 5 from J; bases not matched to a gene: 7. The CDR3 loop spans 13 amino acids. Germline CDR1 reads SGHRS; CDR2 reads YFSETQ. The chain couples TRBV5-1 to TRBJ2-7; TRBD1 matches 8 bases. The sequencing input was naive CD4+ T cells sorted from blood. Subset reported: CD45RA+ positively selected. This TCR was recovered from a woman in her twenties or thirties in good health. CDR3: CASTGQGAHEQYF. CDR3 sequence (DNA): TGCGCCAGCACGGGCCAGGGGGCCCACGAGCAGTACTTC.